These 20 T cell receptor beta chains were sequenced from one sample in a study of blood T cell repertoires in COVID-19. The assay was immunoSEQ multiplex PCR, and TCRdb's table has in-frame clones only and misses some. The repertoire has more than 90,000 clones, 70% to 90% of them found once; the top ten carry around 12%. Sequenced material: peripheral blood. The receptors were gathered from a human donor in a cohort sampled during active COVID-19.

This chain links TRBV18 with TRBJ1-5; 7 bases are shared with TRBD1. Germline CDR1 is KGHSH and CDR2 is LQKENI. There are 16 residues in the CDR3. V lost 4 bases to trimming and J lost 0 bases; unmatched junction nucleotides: 6. CDR3 protein: CASSLYNRGSNQPQHF. The CDR3 bases are TGTGCCAGCTCACTTTACAACAGGGGTAGCAATCAGCCCCAGCATTTT.

This clone was picked up one time. V and J are TRBV5-1 and TRBJ1-1, with D hard to call. Between the trimmed V and J ends, which lost 0 bases and 1 base, there was a span of 7 bases. Per the germline V gene, CDR1 is SGHRS and CDR2 is YFSETQ. This CDR3 region has 14 residues. This CDR3 is CASSLAFRNTEAFF. The CDR3 DNA is TGCGCCAGCAGCTTGGCTTTTAGGAACACTGAAGCTTTCTTT.

This sequence joins TRBV10-3 and TRBJ1-1; 8 nucleotides agree with TRBD1. J was trimmed by 8 bases and V by 3 bases; bases with no gene match: 5. Germline values: CDR1 ENHRY, CDR2 SYGVKD. This CDR3 spans 13 amino acids. CDR3 nucleotides: TGTGCCATCAGTGACAACAGGGGGGTCGAAGCTTTCTTT. It translates to CAISDNRGVEAFF.

The V gene is TRBV7-3, the J gene TRBJ2-3, with 12 nucleotides matching TRBD2. The CDR3 is 17 amino acids. Trimming took 1 base from V and 6 from J; bases not matched to a gene: 8. From germline, CDR1 is SGHTA and CDR2 FQGTGA. The CDR3 reads CASSLISETSGGDTQYF. The CDR3 bases are TGTGCCAGCAGCTTAATATCGGAGACTAGCGGGGGTGATACGCAGTATTTT.

Only a few counts were recorded for this clone. J is TRBJ1-5 and V is TRBV19; D is unresolved. Germline V gene sequence: CDR1 LNHDA, CDR2 SQIVND (reference sequence). Trimming removed 6 bases from V and 1 base from J, with 7 bases in between. The CDR3 spans 13 residues. As DNA, the CDR3 is TGTGCCAGTAGGCGCGGAAGCAATCAGCCCCAGCATTTT. It translates to CASRRGSNQPQHF.

The gene calls are TRBV3-1 (or the pseudogene TRBV3-2) and TRBJ2-3; 8 positions agree with TRBD2. Trimming took 1 base from V and 2 from J; bases not matched to a gene: 11. Per the germline V gene, CDR1 is LGHDT and CDR2 is YNNKEL (reference sequence). The length of the CDR3 is 18 residues. Here the CDR3 reads CASSQVSQRGTSTDTQYF. The CDR3 nucleotides are TGTGCCAGCAGCCAAGTAAGTCAGCGGGGGACCTCCACAGATACGCAGTATTTT.

V and J are TRBV27 and TRBJ2-7, with TRBD1 as a possible D gene (5 bases). The CDR3 length is 14 residues. Trimming cost V 3 bases and J 2 bases, with 11 bases left between them. Germline lookup yields CDR1 MNHEY and CDR2 SMNVEV (reference sequence). The CDR3 loop is CASSLARGTYEQYF. The CDR3, as DNA: TGTGCCAGCAGTTTGGCTAGGGGAACCTACGAGCAGTACTTC.

V and J are TRBV6-1 and TRBJ1-5; D gene unclear. Germline loops: CDR1 MNHNS, CDR2 SASEGT. Trimming left V 2 bases short and J 11 bases short, with 10 bases between. This CDR3 spans 12 amino acids. In DNA form, the CDR3 reads TGTGCCAGCAGTGAATGGGAGACGTCCCAGCATTTT. It is translated as CASSEWETSQHF.

The rearrangement links TRBV4-1 to TRBJ2-5, with TRBD2 matching 7 bases. V shed 4 bases, J shed 5 bases, and the junction held 10 bases outside the gene matches. The CDR3 extends over 15 amino acids. CDR1 is MGHRA, CDR2 YSYEKL, per germline. The CDR3 coding sequence is TGCGCCAGCAGCCTAGGGAGGGGCGGTCAGGAGACCCAGTACTTC. Translation: CASSLGRGGQETQYF.

The chain uses TRBV28 and TRBJ1-3; the D gene is possibly TRBD1 (5 bases). V was shortened by 3 bases and J by 8 bases, with 14 bases between the two germline ends. This CDR3 is 14 amino acids long. Per germline, CDR1 MDHEN and CDR2 SYDVKM. CDR3 coding DNA: TGTGCCAGCAGTTTCTCTCCCAGGGTCGACACCATATATTTT. Its translation: CASSFSPRVDTIYF.

The V call is TRBV2, the J call TRBJ2-1; 13 bases agree with TRBD2. Looked up from germline, CDR1 is SNHLY and CDR2 is FYNNEI. J gave up 4 bases and V 8 bases, and 2 bases lay outside the gene matches. This CDR3 is 14 amino acids long. CDR3 in amino acids: CASGGLAGYNEQFF. The CDR3 nucleotides read TGTGCCAGCGGGGGACTAGCGGGGTACAATGAGCAGTTCTTC.

The chain has TRBV5-1 and TRBJ1-2; D is perhaps TRBD1 (5 bases). This CDR3 contains 14 residues. The V end lost 1 base, the J end lost 3 bases, and 10 bases lay between the germline ends. Germline V gene data show CDR1 as SGHRS and CDR2 as YFSETQ. The CDR3 region has the DNA TGCGCCAGCAGCTTGTACCAGGGTCACTATGGCTACACCTTC. The encoded protein is CASSLYQGHYGYTF.

This rearrangement joins TRBV6-6 to TRBJ1-1, with D tentatively TRBD1 (5 bases). Germline V gene data show CDR1 as MNHNY and CDR2 as SVGAGI (reference sequence). The CDR3 runs 14 residues. The V end lost 5 bases, the J end lost 3 bases, and 13 bases lay between the germline ends. CDR3 loop: CASSHRGGDTEAFF. DNA of the CDR3: TGTGCCAGCAGTCATAGGGGCGGGGACACTGAAGCTTTCTTT.

The rearrangement links TRBV10-3 to TRBJ2-2; D possibly corresponds to TRBD2 (6 bases). The ends were cut back, 9 bases at V and 1 base at J, with 18 bases in the middle. Germline lookup yields CDR1 ENHRY and CDR2 SYGVKD. CDR3 length equals 16 residues. The CDR3 DNA sequence: TGTGCCATTCGGAGGGAGGACCGGAAGAACACCGGGGAGCTGTTTTTT. Amino acids: CAIRREDRKNTGELFF.

The chain has TRBV5-1 and TRBJ2-2; 8 bases map to TRBD1. The CDR3 is made up of 15 amino acids. The J segment lost 1 base and the V segment lost 6 bases, leaving 5 bases of the junction unmatched. Germline-derived CDR1 and CDR2 are SGHRS and YFSETQ. The CDR3 DNA reads as TGCGCCAGCAAGACAGGGGCGGAGAACACCGGGGAGCTGTTTTTT. It is translated as CASKTGAENTGELFF.

The chain couples TRBV28 to TRBJ2-4; 11 bases are a match to TRBD2. The germline CDR1 and CDR2 sequences are MDHEN and SYDVKM. The CDR3 length is 14 residues. The trim removed 5 bases at V and 6 bases at J, leaving 3 bases unmatched. The CDR3 DNA reads TGTGCCAGCAGTCTAGCGGGAGGTGGAAACATTCAGTACTTC. This sequence encodes CASSLAGGGNIQYF.

V and J are TRBV4-1 and TRBJ1-2, with unresolved D. V shed 4 bases and J shed 6 bases, with 21 bases lying between them. Germline CDR1 and CDR2: MGHRA and YSYEKL. The CDR3 consists of 16 residues. The CDR3 region is CASSRALGRESDGYTF. The DNA of the CDR3 is TGCGCCAGCAGCCGAGCCCTCGGAAGGGAGTCGGATGGCTACACCTTC.

The chain combines TRBV5-1 with TRBJ1-4; D gene ambiguous. The germline CDR1 and CDR2 sequences are SGHRS and YFSETQ. With 1 base removed from V and 1 base from J, the gap between germline ends came to 5 bases. The CDR3 is made up of 14 amino acids. The CDR3 sequence: CASSLSGTNEKLFF. The CDR3 DNA reads as TGCGCCAGCAGCTTGTCGGGAACTAATGAAAAACTGTTTTTT.

The genes are TRBV5-4 and TRBJ2-7, with D perhaps matching TRBD1 (6 bases). Germline lookup yields CDR1 SGHNT and CDR2 YYREEE (reference sequence). V gave up 4 bases and J gave up 6 bases, with 23 bases separating them. The CDR3 loop spans 16 amino acids. The CDR3 nucleotides are TGTGCCAGCAGCCAGGACCCCCCGGGACACTATAGCGAGCAGTACTTC. Residues: CASSQDPPGHYSEQYF.

The rearrangement links TRBV9 to TRBJ2-7; D is possibly TRBD1 (6 bases). Germline V gene sequence: CDR1 SGDLS, CDR2 YYNGEE. V shed 4 bases and J shed 1 base, with 9 bases lying between them. This CDR3 contains 13 residues. The chain's CDR3 is CASSPGTSYEQYF. The CDR3 DNA reads as TGTGCCAGCAGCCCTGGGACATCCTACGAGCAGTACTTC.